Shown below are 31 T cell receptor beta chains from a single sample sequenced in a study of blood T cell repertoires in COVID-19. The assay was immunoSEQ multiplex PCR, and TCRdb's table has in-frame clones only and misses some. The sample contains 200,000 or so clones, about 86% of which appear only once. The sequenced material came from peripheral blood. These receptors were taken from a woman aged 45-65 years with acute or convalescent COVID-19.

CDR3 sequence (DNA): TGTGCCAGCAGCTCGGACAGGGCGAATGAGCAGTTCTTC. This encodes CASSSDRANEQFF. The rearrangement joins TRBV5-4 to TRBJ2-1, with 8 nucleotides matching TRBD1. The trim removed 3 bases at V and 7 bases at J, leaving 3 bases unmatched. This CDR3 region has 13 residues. CDR1 SGHNT and CDR2 YYREEE come from the germline V gene (reference sequence).

The chain combines TRBV7-3 with TRBJ2-3, with D tentatively TRBD2 (6 bases). CDR3 length: 17 residues. V shed 1 base and J shed 2 bases, with 16 bases lying between them. Germline V gene sequence: CDR1 SGHTA, CDR2 FQGTGA. This chain's CDR3 is CASSLNPGGDPTDTQYF. CDR3 bases: TGTGCCAGCAGCTTAAACCCCGGGGGAGACCCCACAGATACGCAGTATTTT.

This chain links TRBV5-4 with TRBJ1-1; 7 bases agree with TRBD1. Germline V lookup: CDR1 SGHNT, CDR2 YYREEE (reference sequence). The length of the CDR3 is 14 residues. Trimming at V came to 0 bases and at J to 6 bases, leaving 5 bases not matched to a gene. CDR3 protein: CASSLGQGRAEAFF. The DNA of the CDR3 is TGTGCCAGCAGCTTGGGACAGGGAAGGGCTGAAGCTTTCTTT.

The rearrangement joins TRBV3-1 (or the pseudogene TRBV3-2) to TRBJ1-4; D is unresolved. This CDR3 is 12 amino acids long. V lost 8 bases and J 8 bases, leaving 12 bases between the germline ends. The germline CDR1 and CDR2 sequences are LGHDT and YNNKEL (reference sequence). The CDR3 sequence: CASAGLGEKLFF. As DNA, the CDR3 is TGTGCCAGCGCCGGACTGGGCGAAAAACTGTTTTTT.

The chain has TRBV27 and TRBJ1-5, with 8 bases fitting TRBD1. Germline V gene lookup returns CDR1 MNHEY and CDR2 SMNVEV (reference sequence). CDR3 length equals 14 residues. Trimming took 3 bases from V and 7 from J; bases not matched to a gene: 5. CDR3 protein: CASSFGTGGQPQHF. CDR3 nucleotide sequence: TGTGCCAGCAGTTTCGGTACAGGGGGACAGCCCCAGCATTTT.

This clone was detected only once. This rearrangement joins TRBV5-1 to TRBJ1-1, with a possible D match to TRBD1 (5 bases). Germline CDR1 reads SGHRS; CDR2 reads YFSETQ. Deletions cut 4 bases from V and 6 bases from J, with 16 bases between. The CDR3 has 14 amino acids. In DNA, the CDR3 is TGCGCCAGCAGCCTCACGGGGGAGGCCCCTGAAGCTTTCTTT. Its protein is CASSLTGEAPEAFF.

This clone has a handful of counts. The chain employs TRBV5-5 and TRBJ1-1; the D gene is possibly TRBD1 (6 bases). The CDR3 is 16 residues long. CDR1 and CDR2 from the germline V gene are SGHKS and YYEKEE (reference sequence). Trimming took off 0 bases at V and 5 bases at J, with 17 bases between the two ends. The CDR3 loop is CASSLGMGAPGTEAFF. Written as DNA, the CDR3 is TGTGCCAGCAGCTTGGGGATGGGGGCGCCGGGTACTGAAGCTTTCTTT.

The chain has TRBV18 and TRBJ2-7; tentative D call: TRBD1 (5 bases). Trimming left V 0 bases short and J 7 bases short, with 10 bases between. The CDR3 runs to 13 residues. The V gene's germline CDR1 is KGHSH and CDR2 LQKENI. In DNA form, the CDR3 reads TGTGCCAGCTCACCACCAAACAGGCAAGAGCAGTACTTC. This translates into CASSPPNRQEQYF.

The V gene is TRBV5-1, the J gene TRBJ2-3; D might be TRBD1 (7 bases). Trimming removed 6 bases at V and 0 bases at J, with 11 bases between. CDR1 is SGHRS and CDR2 is YFSETQ in the germline V gene. CDR3 length: 14 amino acids. The CDR3 bases are TGCGCCAGCACTGCGGGACAGAGCACAGATACGCAGTATTTT. Protein sequence: CASTAGQSTDTQYF.

The CDR3, as DNA: TGTGCCAGTAGTACGCGCCGGGACAGAAGCTCCTACGAGCAGTACTTC. As protein: CASSTRRDRSSYEQYF. The rearrangement links TRBV19 to TRBJ2-7; 7 nucleotides agree with TRBD1. J was trimmed by 0 bases and V by 4 bases; bases with no gene match: 9. The CDR3 has 16 residues. Germline V gene sequence: CDR1 LNHDA, CDR2 SQIVND (reference sequence).

This chain uses TRBV7-2 with TRBJ1-2; 8 bases are shared with TRBD1. Germline CDR1 and CDR2: SGHTA and FQGNSA. V trimming: 8 bases; J trimming: 4 bases; junction bases outside the gene matches: 6. CDR3 length: 13 residues. CDR3: CASHRGSGYGYTF. In DNA, the CDR3 is TGTGCCAGCCACAGGGGGTCGGGCTATGGCTACACCTTC.

V usage is TRBV28 and J usage is TRBJ1-3; 7 bases fit TRBD1. Germline CDR1 is MDHEN and CDR2 is SYDVKM. The CDR3 extends over 12 amino acids. V trimming: 2 bases; J trimming: 8 bases; junction bases outside the gene matches: 0. The CDR3 bases are TGTGCCAGCAGTTTACAGGGGGACACCATATATTTT. It translates to CASSLQGDTIYF.

V gene TRBV19 combines with J gene TRBJ2-1, with unresolved D. V was shortened by 3 bases and J by 7 bases, with 13 bases between the two germline ends. The CDR3 has 14 amino acids. Germline V gene data show CDR1 as LNHDA and CDR2 as SQIVND (reference sequence). CDR3 sequence (DNA): TGTGCCAGTAGTATTCGTGGCCCTTCTAATGAGCAGTTCTTC. It encodes CASSIRGPSNEQFF.

V usage is TRBV6-5 and J usage is TRBJ1-3, with D unresolved. CDR1 is MNHEY and CDR2 is SVGAGI in the germline V gene. V was shortened by 4 bases and J by 0 bases, with 7 bases between the two germline ends. The length of the CDR3 is 14 residues. In nucleotides, the CDR3 is TGTGCCAGCAGTTTGCACTTCTCTGGAAACACCATATATTTT. This gives the protein CASSLHFSGNTIYF.

The CDR3 DNA reads TGTGCCAGCAGCTTATTACGGGACTCAATCACAGATACGCAGTATTTT. This codes for CASSLLRDSITDTQYF. This chain connects TRBV11-2 to TRBJ2-3; D is possibly TRBD2 (6 bases). Germline lookup yields CDR1 SGHAT and CDR2 FQNNGV. The CDR3 is made up of 16 amino acids. Trimming removed 2 bases at V and 2 bases at J, with 14 bases between.

The chain has TRBV19 and TRBJ2-7; D is unclear. V dropped 1 base and J dropped 7 bases, with 14 bases sitting between them. This CDR3 region has 14 residues. CDR1 is LNHDA, CDR2 SQIVND, per germline (reference sequence). Here the CDR3 DNA reads TGTGCCAGTAGTATAGCCCGCGGCGAGAGGGAGCAGTACTTC. Its protein product is CASSIARGEREQYF.

The chain recombines TRBV10-2 with TRBJ1-1; the D is unclear. Germline V CDR1 and CDR2: WSHSY, SAAADI. Trimming took off 8 bases at V and 2 bases at J, with 18 bases between the two ends. This CDR3 contains 15 residues. The CDR3 nucleotides read TGCGCCAGCGGAAACACACAGCTGAGTAACACTGAAGCTTTCTTT. This gives the protein CASGNTQLSNTEAFF.

This chain joins TRBV6-6 and TRBJ1-4; 8 bases agree with TRBD1. The germline V gene has CDR1 MNHNY and CDR2 SVGAGI (reference sequence). The CDR3 consists of 15 residues. V was clipped by 6 bases and J by 7 bases; unmatched bases: 10. CDR3: CASRQETGVGEKLFF. DNA for the CDR3: TGTGCCAGCAGACAAGAGACAGGGGTCGGTGAAAAACTGTTTTTT.

The J gene is TRBJ1-1, the V gene TRBV9; TRBD1 is a possible D gene (6 bases). The germline V and J ends were trimmed by 0 bases and 2 bases, with 17 bases remaining between them. This CDR3 spans 17 amino acids. CDR1 is SGDLS, CDR2 YYNGEE, per germline. The DNA of the CDR3 is TGTGCCAGCAGCGTAGGATCAGGGGCCCGTTCAAACACTGAAGCTTTCTTT. It is translated as CASSVGSGARSNTEAFF.

This clone was found once. The rearrangement joins TRBV2 to TRBJ1-2; D unclear. V lost 1 base to trimming and J lost 2 bases, with 8 bases between them. In germline, CDR1 is SNHLY, CDR2 FYNNEI. The CDR3 runs 14 residues. The CDR3, as DNA: TGTGCCAGCAGTGAAGACAGAATGAACTATGGCTACACCTTC. This translates into CASSEDRMNYGYTF.

This chain connects TRBV11-3 to TRBJ2-4, with 7 bases that match TRBD2. Germline-derived CDR1 and CDR2 are SGHNT and YENEEA. V lost 1 base to trimming and J lost 3 bases; unmatched junction nucleotides: 12. This CDR3 region has 18 residues. The CDR3 sequence: CASSLGAGDKSGKNIQYF. CDR3 nucleotides: TGTGCCAGCAGCTTAGGGGCGGGGGATAAGAGTGGCAAAAACATTCAGTACTTC.

The chain uses TRBV12-3 or TRBV12-4 and TRBJ1-1; 7 bases are a match to TRBD1. The CDR3 runs 13 residues. V lost 6 bases and J lost 3; bases outside the gene matches: 4. DNA for the CDR3: TGTGCCAGCAGGGAGGGACAGTACACTGAAGCTTTCTTT. Protein sequence: CASREGQYTEAFF.

V gene TRBV29-1 combines with J gene TRBJ2-1; TRBD2 matches 11 bases. Germline values: CDR1 SQVTM, CDR2 ANQGSEA. The CDR3 has 11 residues. V lost 7 bases and J lost 8; bases outside the gene matches: 1. CDR3 sequence: CSGLAGYEQFF. The CDR3 bases are TGCAGCGGACTAGCGGGATATGAGCAGTTCTTC.

Notes on this clone: The same CDR3 arises from other DNA sequences in this sample as well. The chain recombines TRBV6-1 with TRBJ1-2; 8 nucleotides agree with TRBD1. V dropped 1 base and J dropped 5; count of bases not matched to a gene: 0. In germline, CDR1 is MNHNS, CDR2 SASEGT. This CDR3 has 13 residues. CDR3 DNA sequence: TGTGCCAGCAGTGAAGGACAGGGGTATGGCTACACCTTC. It translates to CASSEGQGYGYTF.

V and J are TRBV4-3 and TRBJ2-3; 15 bases agree with TRBD2. In germline, CDR1 is LGHNA, CDR2 YSLEER. The trim removed 3 bases at V and 0 bases at J, leaving 16 bases unmatched. The CDR3 runs 22 residues. The CDR3 protein is CASSHHGQWGLAGGGSTDTQYF. As DNA, the CDR3 is TGCGCCAGCAGCCATCACGGCCAGTGGGGACTAGCGGGAGGAGGGAGCACAGATACGCAGTATTTT.

This clone came up a few times. CDR3 protein: CASSLGTGLLGEQYF. The CDR3 region has the DNA TGTGCCAGCAGCTTAGGGACAGGCCTACTAGGGGAGCAGTACTTC. The chain couples TRBV7-9 to TRBJ2-7; 7 bases map to TRBD1. V lost 1 base, J lost 7 bases, and 10 bases stayed unmatched. Germline V gene data show CDR1 as SEHNR and CDR2 as FQNEAQ (reference sequence). The CDR3 loop spans 15 amino acids.

J is TRBJ2-2 and V is TRBV2; 8 nucleotides agree with TRBD1. The junction had 6 bases not matched to a gene; V was cut back by 4 bases and J by 5 bases. This CDR3 has 15 residues. Germline CDR1 SNHLY, CDR2 FYNNEI. CDR3 sequence (DNA): TGTGCCAGCAGTGGAAGGACAGGGCGGACCGGGGAGCTGTTTTTT. Its translation: CASSGRTGRTGELFF.

The chain links TRBV7-2 to TRBJ2-1; D possibly corresponds to TRBD2 (5 bases). The germline V and J ends were trimmed by 5 bases and 3 bases, with 11 bases remaining between them. Germline V gene data show CDR1 as SGHTA and CDR2 as FQGNSA. This CDR3 comprises 14 residues. In DNA form, the CDR3 reads TGTGCCAGCAGCCCCGGACTCCTCTACAATGAGCAGTTCTTC. Amino acid sequence: CASSPGLLYNEQFF.

This chain links TRBV5-4 with TRBJ2-3; the D gene is possibly TRBD2 (6 bases). Germline CDR1 reads SGHNT; CDR2 reads YYREEE (reference sequence). Deletions cut 0 bases from V and 1 base from J, with 6 bases between. The CDR3 is made up of 14 amino acids. The CDR3 nucleotides read TGTGCCAGCAGCTTGGCGGGAGGCACAGATACGCAGTATTTT. This translates into CASSLAGGTDTQYF.

The V and J genes are TRBV24-1 and TRBJ2-3, with TRBD2 matching 7 bases. CDR3 length: 13 residues. CDR1 is KGHDR, CDR2 SFDVKD, per germline. The trim removed 4 bases at V and 4 bases at J, leaving 1 base unmatched. The CDR3, as DNA: TGTGCCACCAGTGAGGGGGGGTCAGATACGCAGTATTTT. This gives the protein CATSEGGSDTQYF.

V gene TRBV21-1 combines with J gene TRBJ1-6; the D segment call TRBD1 is taken from the table without a DNA check. TRBV21-1 is noted as a pseudogene. This CDR3 comprises 17 residues. CDR3 protein: CASSSHRGPSYNSPLHF. CDR3 nucleotide sequence: TGTGCCAGCAGCTCGCACAGGGGGCCCTCCTATAATTCACCCCTCCACTTT.